The present TCR beta chain was sequenced within a study of blood T cell repertoires in COVID-19. Study-level information: From T cells, B-cell-depleted T cells, or PBMCs came the material, which was cDNA or gDNA.

Profiled with immunoSEQ multiplex PCR; TCRdb holds only in-frame clones, not every one. The sample holds about 210,000 clones, approximately 88% seen once. Only one count was recorded for this clone. CDR1 and CDR2 (germline): LNHNV, YYDKDF (reference sequence). The length of the CDR3 is 16 residues. V lost 3 bases and J 4 bases, leaving 16 bases between the germline ends. Adults between about 18 and 95 years of age took part from approximately 24 US areas. Input material: PBMCs or T cells enriched from blood (not recorded which). The receptor was isolated from a woman in her thirties or forties with acute COVID-19. The chain is built from TRBV15 and TRBJ1-3; D is ambiguous. This chain's CDR3 is CATSRDYLGYGNTIYF. In nucleotides, the CDR3 is TGTGCCACCAGCAGGGACTATCTGGGGTACGGAAACACCATATATTTT.